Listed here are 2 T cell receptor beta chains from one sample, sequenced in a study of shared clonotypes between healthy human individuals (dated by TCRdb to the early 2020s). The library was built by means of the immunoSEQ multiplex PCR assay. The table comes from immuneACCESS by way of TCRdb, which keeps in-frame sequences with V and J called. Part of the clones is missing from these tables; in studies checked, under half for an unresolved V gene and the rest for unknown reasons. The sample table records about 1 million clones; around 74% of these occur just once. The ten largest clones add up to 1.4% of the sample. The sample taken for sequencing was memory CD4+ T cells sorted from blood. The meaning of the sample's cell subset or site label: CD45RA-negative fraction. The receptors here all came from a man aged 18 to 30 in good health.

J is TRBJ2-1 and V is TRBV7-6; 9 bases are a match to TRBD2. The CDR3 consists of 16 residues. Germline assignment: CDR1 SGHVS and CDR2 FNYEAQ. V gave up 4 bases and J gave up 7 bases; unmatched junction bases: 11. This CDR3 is CASSSSGGGASNEQFF. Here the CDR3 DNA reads TGTGCCAGCAGCTCCTCGGGCGGGGGGGCGTCTAATGAGCAGTTCTTC.

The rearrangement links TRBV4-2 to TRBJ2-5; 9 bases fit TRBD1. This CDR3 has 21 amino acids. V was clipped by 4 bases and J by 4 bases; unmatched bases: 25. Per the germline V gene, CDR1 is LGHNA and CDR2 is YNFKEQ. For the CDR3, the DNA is TGTGCCAGCAGCCGTTCCGGGACAGGGAAGCCATTAGGTGGCTTGGGAGAGACCCAGTACTTC. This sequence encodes CASSRSGTGKPLGGLGETQYF.